This TCR beta chain was captured in a study of blood T cell repertoires in COVID-19. Study-level background: COVID-19 samples collected from the United States, Italy and Spain covered acute and convalescent phases.

Method: immunoSEQ multiplex PCR; TCRdb's copy keeps in-frame clones and lacks some. This sample carries fewer than 70,000 clones, approximately 92% of them seen once, and the ten largest clones take 9% to 9.5%. This CDR3 has 15 amino acids. The V segment lost 8 bases and the J segment 6 bases; nucleotides outside the gene matches: 11. Germline lookup yields CDR1 MDHEN and CDR2 SYDVKM. The sequence was collected from a woman over 75 with active COVID-19. The sequenced material came from peripheral blood. The genes are TRBV28 and TRBJ2-1; TRBD1 aligns across 9 bases. CDR3 protein: CASVAGTGYFNEQFF. The DNA for the CDR3 is TGTGCCAGCGTGGCCGGGACAGGGTACTTCAATGAGCAGTTCTTC.